This is a list of T cell receptor beta chains from one sample in a study of tumor-infiltrating lymphocytes in primary liver carcinoma. TCRdb passed the multiplex PCR reads through MiXCR, listing each CDR3 protein once. The sample carries almost 200,000 distinct CDR3 sequences, 65% recorded once. Sequenced input: peripheral blood. Every receptor here comes from an older woman with primary liver carcinoma and hepatitis B virus infection. Both conserved end residues are part of each CDR3. A D gene is named only where the DNA matches it firmly. Where a row states a size, it is once, few, many or the class of an expanded clone; other rows omit it.

>TRBJ2-1|NA|TRBD2|TRBV11-2
CASSSYRLSSGGSNEQFF
TGTGCCAGCAGTTCTTATCGACTTTCTAGCGGGGGTTCCAATGAGCAGTTCTTC
>TRBJ2-2|NA|NA|TRBV28
CASSRTGSTGELSF
TGTGCCAGCAGTCGTACAGGGTCCACCGGGGAGCTGTCTTTT
>TRBJ2-3|few|TRBD1|TRBV5-4
CASSPAGTGLAHTQYF
TGTGCCAGCAGCCCGGCCGGGACAGGGTTAGCTCATACGCAGTATTTT
>TRBJ2-3|few|NA|TRBV28
CASCPTGSLTDTQYF
TGTGCCAGCTGCCCAACGGGATCTCTCACAGATACGCAGTATTTT
>TRBJ1-5|NA|NA|TRBV11-2
CVSSHPVLDQPQHF
TGTGTCAGCAGCCATCCGGTTTTGGATCAGCCCCAGCATTTT
>TRBJ1-5|NA|NA|TRBV29-1
CNVAAGLGQPQHF
TGCAACGTTGCGGCCGGCCTAGGTCAGCCCCAGCATTTT
>TRBJ2-2|NA|NA|TRBV20-1
CSAQTTDPNTGELFF
TGCAGTGCTCAAACGACAGACCCGAACACCGGGGAGCTGTTTTTT
>TRBJ2-7|once|TRBD1|TRBV14
CASSPDRGLSYERYF
TGTGCCAGCAGCCCAGACAGGGGGCTAAGCTACGAGCGGTACTTC
>TRBJ2-1|NA|TRBD2|TRBV6-1
CASSAGLAGANEQFF
TGTGCCAGCAGTGCTGGACTAGCGGGAGCCAATGAGCAGTTCTTC
>TRBJ2-7|few|NA|TRBV28
CASSPEGSRLQYF
TGTGCCAGCAGCCCCGAGGGTAGCCGATTGCAGTACTTC
>TRBJ2-5|few|NA|TRBV28
CASRRETQYF
TGTGCCAGCCGGAGGGAGACCCAGTACTTC
>TRBJ1-2|NA|NA|TRBV6-4
CASTPNSGERGYTF
TGTGCCAGCACCCCGAATTCAGGGGAGAGGGGCTACACCTTC
>TRBJ1-2|NA|TRBD1|TRBV5-1
CASSAAGQGVTYGYTF
TGCGCCAGCAGCGCCGCAGGACAGGGAGTTACCTATGGCTACACCTTC
>TRBJ1-1|NA|NA|TRBV6-5
CASSPWDTLTTEVFF
TGTGCCAGCAGCCCGTGGGACACTTTGACGACTGAAGTTTTCTTT
>TRBJ1-2|many|TRBD1|TRBV4-1
CASSQAWARGPAGYTF
TGCGCCAGCAGCCAAGCTTGGGCCAGGGGGCCGGCTGGCTACACCTTC
>TRBJ2-1|NA|TRBD2|TRBV11-2
CASIFPTSGSVTYNEPFF
TGTGCCAGCATCTTCCCGACTAGCGGGAGTGTCACCTACAATGAGCCGTTCTTC
>TRBJ2-5|NA|NA|TRBV6-1
CASSELWNQETQYF
TGTGCCAGCAGTGAACTTTGGAACCAAGAGACCCAGTACTTC
>TRBJ2-1|few|TRBD2|TRBV28
CASSTLSGRAPYNEQFF
TGTGCCAGCAGCACACTTAGCGGGAGGGCCCCCTACAATGAGCAGTTCTTC
>TRBJ2-1|NA|NA|TRBV10-3
CAISQDVASYNEQFF
TGTGCCATCAGTCAGGACGTGGCATCCTACAATGAGCAGTTCTTC
>TRBJ1-5|NA|NA|TRBV6-4
CASSESRSNQPQHF
TGTGCCAGCAGTGAATCCCGTAGCAATCAACCCCAGCATTTT
>TRBJ1-1|NA|NA|TRBV2
CASRSGSVEAFF
TGTGCCAGCAGAAGCGGGTCGGTTGAAGCTTTCTTT
>TRBJ2-1|many|TRBD2|TRBV5-4
CASSPGAKGLAGATEQFF
TGTGCCAGCAGCCCAGGGGCCAAGGGACTAGCGGGAGCAACTGAGCAGTTCTTC
>TRBJ2-7|NA|NA|TRBV28
CVSNLGTTSSYEQYF
TGTGTCAGCAACTTGGGTACGACGAGCTCCTACGAGCAGTACTTC
>TRBJ2-5|few|NA|TRBV5-1
CASSLEPGETQYF
TGCGCCAGCAGCTTGGAGCCAGGAGAGACCCAGTACTTC
>TRBJ2-3|many|NA|TRBV29-1
CSVSGSAAPDTQYF
TGCAGCGTAAGCGGGTCCGCGGCGCCAGATACGCAGTATTTT
>TRBJ2-3|many|NA|TRBV11-1
CASSPSRMHTQYF
TGTGCCAGCAGCCCAAGCCGGATGCATACGCAGTATTTT
>TRBJ2-2|NA|NA|TRBV11-2
CASCFNRASVNTGELFF
TGCGCCAGCTGCTTTAATAGGGCTAGCGTGAACACCGGGGAGCTGTTTTTT
>TRBJ2-3|NA|NA|TRBV7-8
CASSFEGDQPQYF
TGTGCCAGCAGCTTTGAAGGGGACCAGCCCCAGTATTTT
>TRBJ2-1|NA|NA|TRBV24-1
CVAHLSGQFF
TGTGTCGCACACCTATCGGGGCAGTTCTTC
>TRBJ2-5|NA|NA|TRBV7-9
CASSLAPEQETQYF
TGTGCCAGCAGCTTAGCTCCGGAGCAAGAGACCCAGTACTTC
>TRBJ2-2|many|NA|TRBV6-1
CASTPILQGAAGELFF
TGTGCCAGCACCCCAATCCTACAGGGAGCCGCCGGGGAGCTGTTTTTT
>TRBJ1-1|NA|NA|TRBV6-5
CASSHRGPTEASF
TGTGCCAGCAGTCACCGAGGGCCCACTGAAGCTTCCTTT
>TRBJ1-2|NA|TRBD1|TRBV5-1
CASGGQGSNYGYTF
TGCGCCAGCGGCGGACAGGGCTCTAACTATGGCTACACCTTC
>TRBJ2-7|NA|NA|TRBV11-1
CASSLADIGYEQYF
TGTGCTAGCAGCTTAGCGGATATAGGCTACGAGCAGTACTTC
>TRBJ2-1|few|TRBD1|TRBV5-6
CASSRGQGATGGAHNEQFF
TGTGCCAGCAGTCGAGGACAGGGGGCTACTGGTGGTGCCCACAATGAGCAGTTCTTC
>TRBJ2-2|few|TRBD1|TRBV30
CAWSDPPTGFTGELFF
TGTGCCTGGAGTGACCCCCCGACAGGGTTCACCGGGGAGCTGTTTTTT
>TRBJ2-7|NA|NA|TRBV5-6
CASHPTGRENEQYF
TGTGCCAGCCACCCCACCGGGCGAGAAAACGAGCAGTACTTC
>TRBJ1-1|many|NA|TRBV7-8
CASSLSDRQAFF
TGTGCCAGCAGCTTATCAGATCGACAAGCTTTCTTT
>TRBJ2-7|NA|NA|TRBV4-1
CASSQFPSGNSYEQYF
TGCGCCAGCAGCCAATTTCCGTCCGGGAACTCCTACGAGCAGTACTTC
>TRBJ1-2|NA|NA|TRBV7-9
CANSPGRSDGYTF
TGTGCCAACAGCCCTGGGCGGAGCGATGGCTACACCTTC
>TRBJ2-1|few|NA|TRBV7-8
CASQRGAQQAYNEQFF
TGTGCCAGCCAAAGGGGAGCACAGCAGGCTTACAATGAGCAGTTCTTC
>TRBJ2-7|many|TRBD1|TRBV4-1
CASSQEGTGTPYEQYF
TGCGCCAGCAGCCAAGAAGGGACAGGGACCCCCTACGAGCAGTACTTC
>TRBJ1-1|NA|NA|TRBV29-1
CGVGTGAEAVF
NA
>TRBJ2-3|few|NA|TRBV20-1
CSAANLATDTQYF
TGCAGTGCTGCAAATCTAGCGACAGATACGCAGTATTTT
>TRBJ2-3|few|NA|TRBV6-2/TRBV6-3
CASRPDTSTDTQYF
TGTGCCAGCAGGCCTGACACTAGCACAGATACGCAGTATTTT
>TRBJ2-4|many|NA|TRBV4-2
CASSQDPVPVIQYF
TGTGCCAGCAGCCAAGACCCCGTTCCCGTGATTCAGTACTTC
>TRBJ2-2|many|TRBD1|TRBV4-1
CASSLRDRESDPGELFF
TGCGCCAGCAGCCTCCGGGACAGGGAGTCGGACCCCGGGGAGCTGTTTTTT
>TRBJ1-5|NA|NA|TRBV6-5
CANSYSFGSGQPQHF
TGTGCCAACAGTTACTCGTTCGGGTCTGGTCAGCCCCAGCATTTT
>TRBJ2-6|NA|NA|TRBV6-1
CASKGRHSGASVLTF
TGTGCCAGCAAGGGCAGGCACTCTGGGGCCAGCGTCCTGACTTTC
>TRBJ2-5|few|TRBD2|TRBV5-1
CASSPQGTSGSETQYF
TGCGCCAGCAGCCCCCAGGGGACTAGCGGGAGTGAGACCCAGTACTTC
>TRBJ1-4|NA|NA|TRBV4-1
CASSPPDWFGTNEKLFF
TGCGCCAGCAGCCCACCTGACTGGTTTGGGACGAATGAAAAACTGTTTTTT
>TRBJ1-2|NA|TRBD1|TRBV6-1
CASSEYSAGGSPYGYAF
TGTGCCAGCAGTGAATATTCGGCAGGGGGCTCCCCCTATGGCTACGCCTTC
>TRBJ2-3|NA|NA|TRBV29-1
CNVEGGRGADTQYF
TGCAACGTTGAAGGGGGGCGGGGAGCAGATACGCAGTATTTT
>TRBJ2-7|NA|NA|TRBV10-3
CAISDSDSGDEQYF
TGTGCCATCAGTGACTCGGACTCCGGTGACGAGCAGTACTTC
>TRBJ2-1|NA|NA|TRBV11-2
CVSSSLYGVYNEQFF
TGTGTCAGCAGCTCGCTTTACGGGGTCTACAATGAGCAGTTCTTC